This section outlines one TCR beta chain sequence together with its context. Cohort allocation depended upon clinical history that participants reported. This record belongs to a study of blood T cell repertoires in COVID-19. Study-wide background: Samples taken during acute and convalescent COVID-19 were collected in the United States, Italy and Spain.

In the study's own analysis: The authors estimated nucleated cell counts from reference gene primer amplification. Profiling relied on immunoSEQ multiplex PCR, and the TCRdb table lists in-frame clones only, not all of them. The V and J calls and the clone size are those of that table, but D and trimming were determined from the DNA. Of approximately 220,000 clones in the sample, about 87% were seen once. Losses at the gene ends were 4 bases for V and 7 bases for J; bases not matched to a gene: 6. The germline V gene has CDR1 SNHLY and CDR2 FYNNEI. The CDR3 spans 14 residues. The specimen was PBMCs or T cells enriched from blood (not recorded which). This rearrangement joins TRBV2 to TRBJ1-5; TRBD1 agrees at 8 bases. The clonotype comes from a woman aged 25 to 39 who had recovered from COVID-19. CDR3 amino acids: CASSVQDREQPQHF. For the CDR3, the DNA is TGTGCCAGCAGTGTTCAGGACAGGGAGCAGCCCCAGCATTTT. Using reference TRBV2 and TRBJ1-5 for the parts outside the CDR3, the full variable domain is EPEVTQTPSHQVTQMGQEVILRCVPISNHLYFYWYRQILGQKVEFLVSFYNNEISEKSEIFDDQFSVERPDGSNFTLKIRSTKLEDSAMYFCASSVQDREQPQHFGDGTRLSIL.